This T cell receptor beta chain stems from a study of monozygotic twins with inflammatory bowel disease (dated by TCRdb to the late 2010s). Looking at the study overall: The full study comprised 28 monozygotic twin pairs: nine German pairs (four IBD-concordant, five IBD-discordant) and 19 IBD-discordant Danish pairs. The search for disease-associated traits relied mainly on comparing IBD patients with their genetically identical healthy co-twins within discordant pairs. Each individual had, on average, about 151 000 unique TCRalpha sequences and 181 000 unique TCRbeta sequences available for analysis.

Study-wide conclusions, independent of this receptor: TCRbeta repertoire diversity, by inverse Simpson index, was decreased in IBD patients compared with their healthy co-twins. No single strong signal or clonotype linked to IBD turned up in the results, so the idea that one exists was not supported. Distinction between different T cell subtypes could not be achieved in the analysis. Compared with healthy twins, IBD patients had fewer clonotypes in common with other individuals, a difference most pronounced in patients showing signs of disease activity. Repertoire similarity did not differ between concordant and discordant twins, which could be due to limited statistical power. Because patients received different immunosuppressive treatments, the repertoires may have picked up extra background noise and variability between individuals.

CDR1 and CDR2, per the germline V gene, are SGHTA and FQGNSA. The CDR3 has 15 amino acids, counting the end cysteine and phenylalanine. The DNA sequence is not available. About this clonotype: The antigen it binds to is not known.

From each donor, a roughly 2.5 ml peripheral blood sample was collected into PAXgene tubes and kept at -80 degrees C. Without T cell sorting, total RNA was isolated from whole blood using the PAXgene blood miRNA kit on an automated QIAcube. Peripheral blood from monozygotic twin pairs who were concordant or discordant for inflammatory bowel disease underwent deep TCRalpha and TCRbeta repertoire profiling using unique molecular barcoding. Smoking habits were recorded for all twin pairs, and each individual was classified as a current, former or never smoker. The library relied on 5' RACE. Preparation of each TCR library used approximately 3,700 ng of total RNA. cDNA was synthesized with SMARTScribe reverse transcriptase in eight separate reactions per sample. During cDNA synthesis, unique molecular identifiers containing a 6-nucleotide sample barcode were introduced by template switching. TCRalpha and TCRbeta cDNA was amplified by two nested PCRs of 16 and 9 cycles, with bead purification after each PCR. Before amplification, the cDNA was treated with uracil DNA-glycosylase and purified using the QIAquick PCR purification kit. The second PCR was the step at which Illumina TruSeq-compatible adapters and sample-specific barcodes were added. TapeStation and Qubit were used to check library quality and concentration, and 5 ng of each library went into the pool. Sequencing of the pooled libraries was done on an Illumina HiSeq2500 single-index Rapid Run using custom sequencing primers and 2 x 100 bp reads. As for how the authors treated the data: UMI-based consensus assembly with MiGEC version 1.2.6 was used to correct PCR and sequencing errors. MiXCR version 2.1.1 was used for V(D)J alignment, clonotype assembly and CDR3 extraction. To normalise gene usage, clonotype sharing and MAIT/NKT TCR abundance, the top 1000, 10 000 and 20 000 clonotypes in each sample were analysed. Diversity was computed as the inverse Simpson index with the vegan R package after downsampling to 27 000 UMIs. Statistical testing used paired Mann-Whitney U tests on the discordant twin pairs and applied Benjamini-Hochberg correction for multiple testing. TCRdb reprocessed the reads into one record per CDR3 protein sequence, lacking DNA. The V and J calls and clone size come from TCRdb's table, not from the authors' own analysis. The sample table includes over 110,000 distinct CDR3 sequences. Together, the top ten hold 2% to 3% of the sample.

The chain was built from TRBV7-2 and TRBJ1-4; TCRdb designates TRBD1, a call that cannot be tested without DNA. This TCR derives from a human donor with ulcerative colitis or Crohn's disease, or a healthy co-twin of an affected twin (not recorded which). What was sequenced was blood. The CDR3 loop reads CASSSQGMANEKLFF.